The T cell receptor beta chain described here comes from a study of T cell repertoires in cytomegalovirus infection. Study-level background: Used in the study were CMV epitopes, some recently identified and HLA-C-restricted, others well-studied and HLA-B-restricted. Public TCR beta signatures indicated both CMV infection and matching HLA type.

Whole-study results and caveats: There were HLA-C-restricted CMV-specific TCR beta clonotypes dominating the ex vivo response.

The CDR3 loop spans 14 amino acids. CDR1 is SEHNR and CDR2 is FQNEAQ in the germline V gene (reference sequence). Trimming shortened V by 4 bases and J by 4 bases, and 13 bases separated the two germline ends. Comment on this clonotype: Its specificity is not known.

TCRdb re-analysed the reads in MiXCR, keeping a single row per CDR3 protein. The data contain 40,000 to 55,000 distinct CDR3 sequences, roughly 20% of them singletons. The chain uses TRBV7-9 and TRBJ1-1, with D tentatively TRBD1 (5 bases). The specimen was CD8+ T cells from cultured PBMCs, collected from culture after CMV antigen stimulation. This TCR was sampled from a human donor in good health (CMV status not recorded). Some clones in this sample may be carry-over from other donors' samples. The CDR3 loop reads CASSSSRESTEAFF. CDR3 in DNA: TGTGCCAGCAGCTCCTCCAGGGAATCCACTGAAGCTTTCTTT.